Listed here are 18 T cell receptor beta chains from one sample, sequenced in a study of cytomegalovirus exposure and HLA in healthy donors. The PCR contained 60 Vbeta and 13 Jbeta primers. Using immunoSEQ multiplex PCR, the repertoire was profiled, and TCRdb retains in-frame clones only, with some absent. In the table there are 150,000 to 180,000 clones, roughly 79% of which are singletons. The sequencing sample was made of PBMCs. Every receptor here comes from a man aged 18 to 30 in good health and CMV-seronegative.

In DNA, the CDR3 is TGTGCCAGCAGTTACTCGGGGACAGGGGCAGCAAAACTGTTTTTT. The encoded protein is CASSYSGTGAAKLFF. This chain uses TRBV6-5 with TRBJ1-4, with 10 bases matching TRBD1. This CDR3 is 15 amino acids long. With V trimmed by 0 bases and J by 10 bases, 5 bases remained unmatched. CDR1 is MNHEY and CDR2 is SVGAGI in the germline V gene.

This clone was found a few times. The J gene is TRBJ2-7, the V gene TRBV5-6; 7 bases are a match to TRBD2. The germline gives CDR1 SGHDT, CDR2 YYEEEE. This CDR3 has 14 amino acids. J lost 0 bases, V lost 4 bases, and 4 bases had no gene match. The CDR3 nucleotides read TGTGCCAGCAGCCCAAGGACTAGCTCCTACGAGCAGTACTTC. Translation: CASSPRTSSYEQYF.

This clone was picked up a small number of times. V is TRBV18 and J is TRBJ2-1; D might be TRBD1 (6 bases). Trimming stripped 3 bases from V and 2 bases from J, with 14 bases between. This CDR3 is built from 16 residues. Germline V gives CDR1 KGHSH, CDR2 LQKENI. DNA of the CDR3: TGTGCCAGCTCACCCCAGGCACAGGGCCCCTACAATGAGCAGTTCTTC. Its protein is CASSPQAQGPYNEQFF.

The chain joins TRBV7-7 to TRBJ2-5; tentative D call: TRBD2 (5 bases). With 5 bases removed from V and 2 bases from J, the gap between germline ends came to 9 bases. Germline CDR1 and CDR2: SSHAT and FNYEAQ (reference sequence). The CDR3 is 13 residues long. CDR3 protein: CASSATGQETQYF. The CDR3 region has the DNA TGTGCCAGCAGCGCAACGGGGCAAGAGACCCAGTACTTC.

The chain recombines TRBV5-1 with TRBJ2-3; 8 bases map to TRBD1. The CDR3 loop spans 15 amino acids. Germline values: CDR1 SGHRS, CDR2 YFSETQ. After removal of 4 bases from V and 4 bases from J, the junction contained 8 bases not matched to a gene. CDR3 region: CASSRTGNKPDTQYF. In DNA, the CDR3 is TGCGCCAGCAGCCGGACAGGGAATAAGCCAGATACGCAGTATTTT.

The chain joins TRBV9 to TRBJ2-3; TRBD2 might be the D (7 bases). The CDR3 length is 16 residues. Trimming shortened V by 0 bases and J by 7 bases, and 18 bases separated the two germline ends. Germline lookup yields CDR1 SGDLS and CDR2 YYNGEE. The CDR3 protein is CASSVEGFAGANTQYF. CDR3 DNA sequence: TGTGCCAGCAGCGTAGAGGGATTTGCGGGGGCGAATACGCAGTATTTT.

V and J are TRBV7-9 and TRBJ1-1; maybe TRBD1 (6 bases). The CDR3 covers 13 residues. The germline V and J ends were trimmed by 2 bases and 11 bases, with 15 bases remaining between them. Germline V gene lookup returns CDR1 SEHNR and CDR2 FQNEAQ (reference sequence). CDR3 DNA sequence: TGTGCCAGCAGCTTATTGGGAGGGGGTGAGGCTTTCTTT. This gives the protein CASSLLGGGEAFF.

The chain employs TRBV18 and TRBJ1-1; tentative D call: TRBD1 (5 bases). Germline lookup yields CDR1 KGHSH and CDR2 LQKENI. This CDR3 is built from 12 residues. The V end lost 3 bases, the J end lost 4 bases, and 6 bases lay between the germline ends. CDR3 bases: TGTGCCAGCTCACCGGGGCCCACTGAAGCTTTCTTT. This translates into CASSPGPTEAFF.

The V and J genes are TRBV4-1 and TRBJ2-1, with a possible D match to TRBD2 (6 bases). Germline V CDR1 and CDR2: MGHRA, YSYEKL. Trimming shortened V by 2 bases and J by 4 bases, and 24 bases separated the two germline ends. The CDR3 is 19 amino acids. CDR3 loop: CASSQYSSGGVIYYNEQFF. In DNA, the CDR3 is TGCGCCAGCAGCCAATATTCCTCAGGAGGGGTCATATATTACAATGAGCAGTTCTTC.

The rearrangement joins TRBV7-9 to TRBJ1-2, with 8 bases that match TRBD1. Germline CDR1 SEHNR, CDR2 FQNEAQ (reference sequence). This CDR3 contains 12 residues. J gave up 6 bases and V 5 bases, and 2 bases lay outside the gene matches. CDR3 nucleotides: TGTGCCAGCAGCCCGGACAGGGATGGCTACACCTTC. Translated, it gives CASSPDRDGYTF.

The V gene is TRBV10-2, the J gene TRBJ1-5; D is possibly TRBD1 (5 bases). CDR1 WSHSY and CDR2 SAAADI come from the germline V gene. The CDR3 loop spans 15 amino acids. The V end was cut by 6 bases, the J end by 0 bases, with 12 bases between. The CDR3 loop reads CASSKRQISNQPQHF. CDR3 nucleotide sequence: TGCGCCAGCAGCAAACGACAGATTAGCAATCAGCCCCAGCATTTT.

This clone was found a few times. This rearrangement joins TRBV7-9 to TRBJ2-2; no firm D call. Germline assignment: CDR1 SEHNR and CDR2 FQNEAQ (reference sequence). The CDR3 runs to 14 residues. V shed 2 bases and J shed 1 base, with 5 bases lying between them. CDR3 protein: CASSLLRNTGELFF. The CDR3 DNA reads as TGTGCCAGCAGCTTACTGAGGAACACCGGGGAGCTGTTTTTT. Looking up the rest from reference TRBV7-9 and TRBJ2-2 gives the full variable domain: DTGVSQNPRHKITKRGQNVTFRCDPISEHNRLYWYRQTLGQGPEFLTYFQNEAQLEKSRLLSDRFSAERPKGSFSTLEIQRTEQGDSAMYLCASSLLRNTGELFFGEGSRLTVL.

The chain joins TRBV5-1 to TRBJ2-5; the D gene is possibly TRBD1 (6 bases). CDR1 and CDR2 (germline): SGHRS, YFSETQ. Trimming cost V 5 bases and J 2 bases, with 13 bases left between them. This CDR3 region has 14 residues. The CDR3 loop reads CASRITGTQETQYF. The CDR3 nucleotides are TGCGCCAGCAGAATAACCGGGACACAAGAGACCCAGTACTTC.

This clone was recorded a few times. The CDR3 sequence: CASSGSPPRGYTF. The CDR3 nucleotides are TGTGCCAGCAGTGGGAGCCCCCCTCGGGGCTACACCTTC. The chain joins TRBV2 to TRBJ1-2, with unresolved D. Deletions cut 4 bases from V and 8 bases from J, with 14 bases between. Per germline, CDR1 SNHLY and CDR2 FYNNEI. The CDR3 runs 13 residues. Full variable domain (rest looked up from reference TRBV2 and TRBJ1-2): EPEVTQTPSHQVTQMGQEVILRCVPISNHLYFYWYRQILGQKVEFLVSFYNNEISEKSEIFDDQFSVERPDGSNFTLKIRSTKLEDSAMYFCASSGSPPRGYTFGSGTRLTVV.

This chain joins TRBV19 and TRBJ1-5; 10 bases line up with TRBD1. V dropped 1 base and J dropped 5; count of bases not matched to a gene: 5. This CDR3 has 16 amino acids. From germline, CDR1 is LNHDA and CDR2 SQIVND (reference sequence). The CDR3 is CASSIVATGGYQPQHF. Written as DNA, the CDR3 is TGTGCCAGTAGTATAGTTGCGACAGGGGGCTATCAGCCCCAGCATTTT.

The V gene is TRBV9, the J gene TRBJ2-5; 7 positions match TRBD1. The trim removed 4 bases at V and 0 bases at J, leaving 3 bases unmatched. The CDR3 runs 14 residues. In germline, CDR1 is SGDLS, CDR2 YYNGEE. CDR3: CASSSGQNQETQYF. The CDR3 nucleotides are TGTGCCAGCAGCTCGGGACAGAACCAAGAGACCCAGTACTTC.

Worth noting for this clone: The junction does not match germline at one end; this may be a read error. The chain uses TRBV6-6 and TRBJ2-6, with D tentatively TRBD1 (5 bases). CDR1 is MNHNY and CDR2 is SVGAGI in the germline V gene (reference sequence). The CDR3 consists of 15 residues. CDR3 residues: CASSYSRAGANGLTF. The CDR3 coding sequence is TGTGCCAGCAGTTACTCTCGGGCTGGGGCCAACGGCCTGACTTTC.

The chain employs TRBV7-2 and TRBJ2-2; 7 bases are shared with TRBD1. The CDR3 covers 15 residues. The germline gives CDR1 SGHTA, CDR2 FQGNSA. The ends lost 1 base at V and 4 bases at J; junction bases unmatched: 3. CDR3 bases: TGTGCCAGCAGCTTAGATGGACAGGTCACCGGGGAGCTGTTTTTT. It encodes CASSLDGQVTGELFF.